This T cell receptor beta chain was documented in a study of blood T cell repertoires in COVID-19. Study details: Samples came from the United States, Italy and Spain, spanning acute and convalescent COVID-19.

Remarks on this clone: The limits of the CDR3 on the DNA are not certain, so only TCRdb's listed CDR3 is given.

Germline CDR1 reads LNHDA; CDR2 reads SQIVND (reference sequence). 14 amino acids form the CDR3, both terminal residues included. Measured with immunoSEQ multiplex PCR; TCRdb has only the in-frame clones, and not every one. The sample contains 150,000 to 160,000 clones, around 80% of which appear only once. The chain links TRBV19 to TRBJ2-7; the D call in the table, TRBD2, was not verified against the DNA. The sequence derives from a woman between 50 and 59 years old with acute or convalescent COVID-19. What was sequenced was peripheral blood. CDR3 amino acids: CASSSGGFTYEQYF.